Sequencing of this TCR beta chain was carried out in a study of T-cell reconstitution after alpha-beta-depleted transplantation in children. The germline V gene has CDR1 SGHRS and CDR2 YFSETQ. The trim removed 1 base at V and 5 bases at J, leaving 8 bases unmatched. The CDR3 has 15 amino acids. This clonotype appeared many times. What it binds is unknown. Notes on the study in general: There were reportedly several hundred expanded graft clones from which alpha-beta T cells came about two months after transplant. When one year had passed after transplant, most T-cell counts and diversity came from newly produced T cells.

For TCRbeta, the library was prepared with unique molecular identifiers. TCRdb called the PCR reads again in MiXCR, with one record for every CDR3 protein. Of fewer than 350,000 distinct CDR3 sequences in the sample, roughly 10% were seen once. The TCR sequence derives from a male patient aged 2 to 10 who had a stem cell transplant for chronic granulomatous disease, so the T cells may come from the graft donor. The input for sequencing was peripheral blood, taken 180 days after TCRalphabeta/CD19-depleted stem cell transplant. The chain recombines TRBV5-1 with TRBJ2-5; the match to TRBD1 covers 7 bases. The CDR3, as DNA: TGCGCCAGCAGCTTGAGGGGTGACAGGGTCGAGACCCAGTACTTC. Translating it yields CASSLRGDRVETQYF.